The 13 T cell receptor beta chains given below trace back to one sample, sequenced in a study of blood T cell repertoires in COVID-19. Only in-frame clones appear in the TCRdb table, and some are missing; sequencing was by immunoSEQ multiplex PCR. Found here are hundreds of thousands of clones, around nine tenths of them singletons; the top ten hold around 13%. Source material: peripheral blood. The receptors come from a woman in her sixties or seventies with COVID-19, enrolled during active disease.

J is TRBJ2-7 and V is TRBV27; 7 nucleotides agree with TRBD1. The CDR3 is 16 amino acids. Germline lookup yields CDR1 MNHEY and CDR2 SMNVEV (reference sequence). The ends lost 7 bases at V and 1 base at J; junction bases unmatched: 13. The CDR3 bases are TGTGCCAGCACCTCAAGAGACAGGGTGGGGTCCTACGAGCAGTACTTC. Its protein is CASTSRDRVGSYEQYF.

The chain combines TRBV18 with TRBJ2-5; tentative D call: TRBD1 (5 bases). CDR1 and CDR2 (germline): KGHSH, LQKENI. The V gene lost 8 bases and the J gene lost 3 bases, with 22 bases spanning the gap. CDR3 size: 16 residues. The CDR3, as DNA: TGTGCCAGCGCGAGCGTGGGGCTAGTAACTAAAGAGACCCAGTACTTC. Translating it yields CASASVGLVTKETQYF.

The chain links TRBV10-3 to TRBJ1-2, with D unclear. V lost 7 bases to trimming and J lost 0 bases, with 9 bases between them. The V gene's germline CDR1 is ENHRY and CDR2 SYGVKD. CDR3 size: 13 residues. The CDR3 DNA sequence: TGTGCCATCACCGTCGAGGCTAACTATGGCTACACCTTC. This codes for CAITVEANYGYTF.

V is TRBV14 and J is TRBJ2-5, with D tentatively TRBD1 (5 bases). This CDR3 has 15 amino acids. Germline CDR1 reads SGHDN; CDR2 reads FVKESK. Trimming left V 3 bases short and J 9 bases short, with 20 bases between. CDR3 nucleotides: TGTGCCAGCAGCCAGAAGGGGTCGCTTGTCTCGGCCCAGTACTTC. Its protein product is CASSQKGSLVSAQYF.

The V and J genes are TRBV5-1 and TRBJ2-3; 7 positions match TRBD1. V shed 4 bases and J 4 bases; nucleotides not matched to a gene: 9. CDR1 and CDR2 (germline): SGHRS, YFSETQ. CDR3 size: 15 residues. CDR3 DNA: TGCGCCAGCAGCCCAGACAGGGCTCGGGCAGATACGCAGTATTTT. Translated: CASSPDRARADTQYF.

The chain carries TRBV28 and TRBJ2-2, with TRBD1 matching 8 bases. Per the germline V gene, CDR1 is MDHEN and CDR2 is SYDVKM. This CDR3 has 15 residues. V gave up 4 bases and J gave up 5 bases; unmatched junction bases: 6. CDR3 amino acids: CASSSGTGVTGELFF. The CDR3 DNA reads TGTGCCAGCAGTTCCGGGACAGGAGTGACCGGGGAGCTGTTTTTT.

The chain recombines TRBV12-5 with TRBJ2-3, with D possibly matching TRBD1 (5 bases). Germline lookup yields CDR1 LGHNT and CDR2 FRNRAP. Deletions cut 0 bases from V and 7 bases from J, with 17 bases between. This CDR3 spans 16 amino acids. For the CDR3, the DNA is TGTGCTAGTGGTTTGGTATCTGGGGCGAGGTCAAATACGCAGTATTTT. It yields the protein CASGLVSGARSNTQYF.

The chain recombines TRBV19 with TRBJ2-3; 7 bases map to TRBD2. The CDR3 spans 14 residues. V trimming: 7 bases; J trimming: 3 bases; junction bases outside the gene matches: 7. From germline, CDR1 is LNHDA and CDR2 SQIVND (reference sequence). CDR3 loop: CASTAGVETDTQYF. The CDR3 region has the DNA TGTGCCAGTACGGCGGGGGTGGAGACAGATACGCAGTATTTT.

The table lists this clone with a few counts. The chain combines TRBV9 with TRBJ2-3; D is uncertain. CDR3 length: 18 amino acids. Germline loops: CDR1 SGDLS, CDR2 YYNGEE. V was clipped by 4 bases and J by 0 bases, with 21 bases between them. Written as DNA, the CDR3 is TGTGCCAGCAGCCCCTCTACCCAAATGTTCGAGAGCACAGATACGCAGTATTTT. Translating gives CASSPSTQMFESTDTQYF. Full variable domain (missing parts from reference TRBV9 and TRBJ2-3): DSGVTQTPKHLITATGQRVTLRCSPRSGDLSVYWYQQSLDQGLQFLIQYYNGEERAKGNILERFSAQQFPDLHSELNLSSLELGDSALYFCASSPSTQMFESTDTQYFGPGTRLTVL.

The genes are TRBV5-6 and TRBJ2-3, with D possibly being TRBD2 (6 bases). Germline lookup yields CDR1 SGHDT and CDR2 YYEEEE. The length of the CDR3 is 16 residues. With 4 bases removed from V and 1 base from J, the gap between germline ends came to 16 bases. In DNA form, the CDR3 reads TGTGCCAGCAGCCCCGTACTAAGCGGGCGCACAGATACGCAGTATTTT. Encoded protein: CASSPVLSGRTDTQYF.

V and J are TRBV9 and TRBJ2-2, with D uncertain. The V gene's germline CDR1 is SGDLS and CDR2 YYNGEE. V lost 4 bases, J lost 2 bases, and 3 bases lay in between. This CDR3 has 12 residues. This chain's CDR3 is CASSTNTGELFF. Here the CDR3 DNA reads TGTGCCAGCAGCACAAACACCGGGGAGCTGTTTTTT.

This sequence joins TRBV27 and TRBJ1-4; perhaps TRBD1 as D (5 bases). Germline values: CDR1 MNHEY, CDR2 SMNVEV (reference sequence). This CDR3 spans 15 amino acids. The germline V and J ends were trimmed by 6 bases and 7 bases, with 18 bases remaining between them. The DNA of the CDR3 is TGTGCCAGCAGCCTTAATATGGGACTCAGTGAAAAACTGTTTTTT. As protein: CASSLNMGLSEKLFF.

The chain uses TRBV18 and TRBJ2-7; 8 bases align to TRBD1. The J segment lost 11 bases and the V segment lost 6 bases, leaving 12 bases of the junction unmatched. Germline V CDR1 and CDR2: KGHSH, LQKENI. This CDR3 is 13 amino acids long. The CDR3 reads CASSADRDSQKYF. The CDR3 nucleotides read TGTGCCAGCTCGGCGGACAGGGATTCTCAAAAGTACTTC.